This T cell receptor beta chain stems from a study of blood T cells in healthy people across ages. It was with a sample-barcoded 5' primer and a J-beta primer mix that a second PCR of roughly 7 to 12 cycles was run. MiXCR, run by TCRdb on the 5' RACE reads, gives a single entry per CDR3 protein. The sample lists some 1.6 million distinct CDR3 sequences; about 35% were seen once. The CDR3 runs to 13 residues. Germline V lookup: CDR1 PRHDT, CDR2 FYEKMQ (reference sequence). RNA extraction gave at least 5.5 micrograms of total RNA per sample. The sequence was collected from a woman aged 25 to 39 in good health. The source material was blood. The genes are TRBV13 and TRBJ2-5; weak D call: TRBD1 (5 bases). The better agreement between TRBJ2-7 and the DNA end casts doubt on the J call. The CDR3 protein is CASRPGSRHEQYF. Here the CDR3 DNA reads TGTGCCAGCAGACCAGGGTCTCGGCACGAGCAGTACTTC.